The TCR beta chain under discussion was sequenced for a study of T cells in Graves' hyperthyroidism and ophthalmopathy. Authors of the study amplified TCR beta CDR3 regions from RNA transcripts. Carried out on the TCR CDR3, a first-round RT-PCR used the HTBI primer set. Using its own MiXCR run on the multiplex PCR reads, TCRdb lists one record per CDR3 protein. The table has hundreds of thousands of distinct CDR3 sequences, roughly 17% seen once; the top ten hold 3% to 4%. This clonotype was observed a handful of times. This clonotype originated in a woman aged 25 to 39 with Graves' hyperthyroidism. The sample comprised blood.

The CDR3: CASGSFRAYEQYF. The CDR3 DNA reads TGTGCCAGCGGATCCTTCAGGGCCTACGAGCAGTACTTC. V gene TRBV5-5 combines with J gene TRBJ2-7; TRBD1 is a possible D gene (5 bases). Trimming took off 7 bases at V and 2 bases at J, with 13 bases between the two ends. CDR3 length equals 13 residues. Germline V gene sequence: CDR1 SGHKS, CDR2 YYEKEE (reference sequence).